This TCR beta chain comes out of a study of OX40 agonist ivuxolimab in advanced cancers. Study as a whole: It was permissible to have had prior anti-PD-1, anti-PD-L1 or anti-CTLA-4 therapy, and approximately 40% had some.

Study conclusions and caveats: Both CD4+ and CD8+ T cell populations in blood had undergone clonal expansion by week 6 at 0.1 to 3.0 mg/kg. Partial responders receiving 0.1-3.0 mg/kg showed among the lowest clonal expansion.

As concerns this clone: The target antigen is unknown.

Some clones are missing from TCRdb's copy, which holds only in-frame ones; the method was immunoSEQ multiplex PCR. The sample has about 56,000 clones, roughly 82% seen once. This CDR3 spans 15 amino acids. Germline V lookup: CDR1 MDHEN, CDR2 SYDVKM. V lost 5 bases and J 10 bases, leaving 20 bases between the germline ends. Sequenced material: CD4+ or CD8+ T cells sorted from blood, taken in a trial of the OX40 agonist ivuxolimab. The clonotype was recovered from an adult with an advanced solid tumor such as melanoma, head and neck, liver or kidney cancer. The chain combines TRBV28 with TRBJ1-4, with D possibly being TRBD1 (5 bases). CDR3: CASSVRGPASVKLFF. The CDR3 nucleotides are TGTGCCAGCAGTGTGCGGGGCCCAGCGTCGGTAAAACTGTTTTTT. The full variable domain, in which reference TRBV28 and TRBJ1-4 provide the parts outside the CDR3, is DVKVTQSSRYLVKRTGEKVFLECVQDMDHENMFWYRQDPGLGLRLIYFSYDVKMKEKGDIPEGYSVSREKKERFSLILESASTNQTSMYLCASSVRGPASVKLFFGSGTQLSVL.